The clone carrying this T cell receptor (beta chain) has more than one count but fewer than ten. The data were taken from a study of T cell responses to AZD1222 COVID-19 vaccine. Sequencing used immunoSEQ multiplex PCR; TCRdb keeps in-frame clones, though not all of them. Of 95,000 to 120,000 clones detected, just over 85% appear once; the ten largest clones hold about 3%. The sequencing used peripheral blood, collected on day 0 of AZD1222 vaccination. The receptor's source is an adult in good health.

The chain's CDR3 is CASNELAGDYNEQFF. In DNA, the CDR3 is TGTGCCAGCAACGAACTAGCGGGGGATTACAATGAGCAGTTCTTC. The rearrangement joins TRBV28 to TRBJ2-1, with 11 positions matching TRBD2. With 7 bases clipped from V and 4 bases from J, the junction kept 6 bases outside the gene matches. The germline V gene encodes CDR1 MDHEN and CDR2 SYDVKM. This CDR3 comprises 15 residues.